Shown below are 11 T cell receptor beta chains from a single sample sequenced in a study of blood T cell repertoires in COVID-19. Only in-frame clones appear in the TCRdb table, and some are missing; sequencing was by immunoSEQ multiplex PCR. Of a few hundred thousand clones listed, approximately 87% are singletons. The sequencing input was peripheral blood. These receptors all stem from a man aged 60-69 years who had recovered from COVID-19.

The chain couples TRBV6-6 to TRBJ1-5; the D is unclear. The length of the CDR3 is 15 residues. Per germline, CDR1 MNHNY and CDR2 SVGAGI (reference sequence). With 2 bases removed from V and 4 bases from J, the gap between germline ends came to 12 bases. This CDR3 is CASSYNPPLNQPQHF. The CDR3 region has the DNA TGTGCCAGCAGTTACAATCCCCCCCTAAATCAGCCCCAGCATTTT.

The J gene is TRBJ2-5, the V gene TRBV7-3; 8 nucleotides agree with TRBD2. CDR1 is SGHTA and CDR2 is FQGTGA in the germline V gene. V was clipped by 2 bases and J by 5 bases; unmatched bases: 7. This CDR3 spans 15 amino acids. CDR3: CASSLLGTRGETQYF. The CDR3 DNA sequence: TGTGCCAGCAGCTTACTCGGGACTAGAGGGGAGACCCAGTACTTC.

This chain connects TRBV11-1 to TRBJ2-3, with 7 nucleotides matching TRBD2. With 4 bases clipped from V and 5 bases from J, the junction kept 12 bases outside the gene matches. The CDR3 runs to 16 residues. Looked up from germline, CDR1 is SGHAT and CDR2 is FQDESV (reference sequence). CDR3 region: CASSSLGGRVGDTQYF. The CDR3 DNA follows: TGTGCCAGCAGCTCCCTCGGCGGGAGAGTGGGAGATACGCAGTATTTT.

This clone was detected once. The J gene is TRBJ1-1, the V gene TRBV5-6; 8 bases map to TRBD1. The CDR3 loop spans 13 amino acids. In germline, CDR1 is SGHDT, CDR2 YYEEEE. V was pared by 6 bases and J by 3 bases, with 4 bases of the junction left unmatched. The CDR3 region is CASTGQGYTEAFF. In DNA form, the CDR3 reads TGTGCCAGCACCGGACAGGGTTACACTGAAGCTTTCTTT.

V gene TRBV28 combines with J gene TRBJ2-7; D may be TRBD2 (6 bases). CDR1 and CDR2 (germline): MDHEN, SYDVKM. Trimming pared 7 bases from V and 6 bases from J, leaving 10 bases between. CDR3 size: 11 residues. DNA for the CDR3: TGTGCCAGCAAGGAGGGAAGCGAGCAGTACTTC. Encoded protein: CASKEGSEQYF.

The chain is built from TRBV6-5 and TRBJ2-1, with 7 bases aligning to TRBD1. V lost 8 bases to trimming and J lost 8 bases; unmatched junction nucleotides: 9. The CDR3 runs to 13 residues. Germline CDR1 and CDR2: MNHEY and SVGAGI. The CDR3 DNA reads TGTGCCAGCTGGGACAGCCGAGGGGATGAGCAGTTCTTC. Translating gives CASWDSRGDEQFF.

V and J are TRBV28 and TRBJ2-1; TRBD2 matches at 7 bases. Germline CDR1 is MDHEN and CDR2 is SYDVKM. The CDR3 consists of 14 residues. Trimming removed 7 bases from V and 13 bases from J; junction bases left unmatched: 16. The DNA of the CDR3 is TGTGCCAGCACACCCCACGCGGGAGCTTCCCATCAGTTCTTC. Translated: CASTPHAGASHQFF.

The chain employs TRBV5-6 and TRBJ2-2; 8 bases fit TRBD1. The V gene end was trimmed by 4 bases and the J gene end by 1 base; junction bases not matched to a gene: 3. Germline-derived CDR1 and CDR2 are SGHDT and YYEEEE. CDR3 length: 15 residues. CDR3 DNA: TGTGCCAGCAGCACCAGGGGGCGGAACACCGGGGAGCTGTTTTTT. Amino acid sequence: CASSTRGRNTGELFF.

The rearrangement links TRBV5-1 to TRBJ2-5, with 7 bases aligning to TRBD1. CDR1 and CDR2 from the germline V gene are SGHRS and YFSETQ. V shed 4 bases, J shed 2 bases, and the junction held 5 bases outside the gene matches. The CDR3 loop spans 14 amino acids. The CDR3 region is CASSRTGLQETQYF. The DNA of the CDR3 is TGCGCCAGCAGCCGGACAGGTTTACAAGAGACCCAGTACTTC.

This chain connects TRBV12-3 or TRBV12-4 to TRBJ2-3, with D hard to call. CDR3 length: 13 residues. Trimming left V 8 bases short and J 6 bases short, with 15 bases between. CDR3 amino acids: CASSSVPRDTQYF. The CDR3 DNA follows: TGTGCCAGCTCTTCGGTACCGCGGGATACGCAGTATTTT.

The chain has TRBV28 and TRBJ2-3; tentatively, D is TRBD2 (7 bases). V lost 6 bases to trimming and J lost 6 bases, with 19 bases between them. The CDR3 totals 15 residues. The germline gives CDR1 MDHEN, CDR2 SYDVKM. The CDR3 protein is CASSTLGGPEDTQYF. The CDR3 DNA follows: TGTGCCAGCAGCACTTTGGGGGGGCCGGAGGATACGCAGTATTTT.